These 16 T cell receptor beta chains were all obtained from the same sample, sequenced in a study of blood T cell repertoires in COVID-19. Here immunoSEQ multiplex PCR was the method, and the copy in TCRdb shows in-frame clones only, minus some. This sample has roughly 160,000 clones, with approximately 86% found just once. Sequencing was carried out using peripheral blood. Receptors originate from a woman older than 75 with active or convalescent COVID-19.

The V gene is TRBV5-3, the J gene TRBJ1-2; D may be TRBD1 (5 bases). TRBV5-3 counts as an open reading frame of uncertain function. V shed 1 base and J shed 6 bases, with 16 bases lying between them. The CDR3 length is 15 residues. The DNA of the CDR3 is TGTGCCAGAAGCTTGTCCTTGGACAACCTCAATGGCTACACCTTC. It encodes CARSLSLDNLNGYTF.

This sequence joins TRBV5-1 and TRBJ2-7; 10 nucleotides match TRBD1. The CDR3 has 17 residues. Germline V gene sequence: CDR1 SGHRS, CDR2 YFSETQ. The junction had 16 bases not matched to a gene; V was cut back by 4 bases and J by 6 bases. The CDR3 reads CASSLHSPGQGLLEQYF. In nucleotides, the CDR3 is TGCGCCAGCAGCCTCCACTCGCCGGGACAGGGGCTTCTCGAGCAGTACTTC.

CDR3 DNA sequence: TGTGCCAGCAGTTTAGATATCGTCGATGAGCAGTTCTTC. As protein: CASSLDIVDEQFF. This chain connects TRBV12-3 or TRBV12-4 to TRBJ2-1; D ambiguous. The CDR3 has 13 residues. V lost 1 base and J 8 bases, leaving 9 bases between the germline ends.

This clone was recorded once. This sequence joins TRBV19 and TRBJ1-6; 8 positions agree with TRBD1. V dropped 5 bases and J dropped 6; count of bases not matched to a gene: 6. This CDR3 is 15 amino acids long. Germline CDR1 reads LNHDA; CDR2 reads SQIVND (reference sequence). The chain's CDR3 is CASSALDRGNSPLHF. The CDR3 DNA is TGTGCCAGTAGTGCCCTAGACAGGGGTAATTCACCCCTCCACTTT.

The V call is TRBV9, the J call TRBJ1-4; D is unresolved. Trimming pared 3 bases from V and 0 bases from J, leaving 15 bases between. The CDR3 consists of 17 residues. Per germline, CDR1 SGDLS and CDR2 YYNGEE. CDR3 bases: TGTGCCAGCAGCGGCACTGGACTTTCGGCAACTAATGAAAAACTGTTTTTT. Encoded protein: CASSGTGLSATNEKLFF.

The chain recombines TRBV2 with TRBJ2-2, with 8 bases identical to TRBD1. Germline V gene lookup returns CDR1 SNHLY and CDR2 FYNNEI. Trimming cost V 7 bases and J 1 base; bases outside gene matches: 5. CDR3 length: 15 residues. The CDR3 DNA reads as TGTGCCAGCAATCCTGGACAGGGGAACACCGGGGAGCTGTTTTTT. It encodes CASNPGQGNTGELFF.

The V and J genes are TRBV7-6 and TRBJ1-5, with a possible D match to TRBD1 (6 bases). V was cut by 1 base and J by 0 bases, with 10 bases left in between. The germline V gene encodes CDR1 SGHVS and CDR2 FNYEAQ. This CDR3 contains 16 residues. CDR3 loop: CASSLGQGNSNQPQHF. CDR3 coding DNA: TGTGCCAGCAGCTTAGGCCAGGGGAATAGCAATCAGCCCCAGCATTTT.

This chain joins TRBV7-9 and TRBJ2-7, with 8 bases lining up with TRBD1. This CDR3 contains 15 residues. The V gene end was trimmed by 6 bases and the J gene end by 0 bases; junction bases not matched to a gene: 7. Germline CDR1 and CDR2: SEHNR and FQNEAQ (reference sequence). Written as DNA, the CDR3 is TGTGCCAGCAGGGGTACCGGACAGGGCTCCTACGAGCAGTACTTC. This sequence encodes CASRGTGQGSYEQYF.

This clone showed up just once. This sequence joins TRBV28 and TRBJ1-2; D remains unclear. The CDR3 consists of 11 residues. Trimming removed 3 bases from V and 5 bases from J, with 4 bases in between. Germline CDR1 reads MDHEN; CDR2 reads SYDVKM. The DNA for the CDR3 is TGTGCCAGCAGTTTGCGTTATGGCTACACCTTC. Translated: CASSLRYGYTF.

The V call is TRBV30, the J call TRBJ2-3; 13 bases are a match to TRBD2. CDR1 and CDR2 (germline): GTSNPN, SVGIG (reference sequence). The CDR3 covers 16 residues. V was pared by 3 bases and J by 0 bases, with 3 bases of the junction left unmatched. The CDR3 protein is CAWRLAGGGSTDTQYF. The CDR3 DNA is TGTGCCTGGAGACTAGCGGGAGGGGGCAGCACAGATACGCAGTATTTT.

The chain is built from TRBV2 and TRBJ1-4, with D possibly TRBD1 on 5 matching bases. With 6 bases removed from V and 3 bases from J, the gap between germline ends came to 11 bases. CDR1 SNHLY and CDR2 FYNNEI come from the germline V gene. The CDR3 covers 14 residues. CDR3 region: CASSAGGANEKLFF. Here the CDR3 DNA reads TGTGCCAGCAGCGCGGGAGGGGCTAATGAAAAACTGTTTTTT.

The chain links TRBV18 to TRBJ2-5, with 9 bases identical to TRBD2. After removal of 6 bases from V and 5 bases from J, the junction contained 10 bases not matched to a gene. This CDR3 region has 15 residues. CDR1 and CDR2 from the germline V gene are KGHSH and LQKENI. The CDR3 loop is CASSPLAGVGETQYF. DNA of the CDR3: TGTGCCAGCTCCCCTTTAGCGGGAGTTGGGGAGACCCAGTACTTC. Full variable domain (missing parts from reference TRBV18 and TRBJ2-5): NAGVMQNPRHLVRRRGQEARLRCSPMKGHSHVYWYRQLPEEGLKFMVYLQKENIIDESGMPKERFSAEFPKEGPSILRIQQVVRGDSAAYFCASSPLAGVGETQYFGPGTRLLVL.

The DNA of the CDR3 is TGTGCCAGCAGACTGGACAGGGACACCGGGGAGCTGTTTTTT. Translated, it gives CASRLDRDTGELFF. V and J are TRBV6-4 and TRBJ2-2, with 8 positions matching TRBD1. Germline lookup yields CDR1 MRHNA and CDR2 SNTAGT. The junction had 3 bases not matched to a gene; V was cut back by 6 bases and J by 3 bases. CDR3 length equals 14 residues.

This clone appeared a single time. The V gene is TRBV10-3, the J gene TRBJ1-1; tentative D call: TRBD1 (6 bases). Trimming shortened V by 3 bases and J by 1 base, and 15 bases separated the two germline ends. There are 16 residues in the CDR3. Germline V gene lookup returns CDR1 ENHRY and CDR2 SYGVKD. CDR3 sequence reads: CAISEDGAGANTEAFF. The CDR3 region has the DNA TGTGCCATCAGTGAAGATGGGGCAGGGGCGAACACTGAAGCTTTCTTT.

The chain uses TRBV19 and TRBJ2-1; TRBD2 aligns across 12 bases. In germline, CDR1 is LNHDA, CDR2 SQIVND (reference sequence). V shed 6 bases and J 9 bases; nucleotides not matched to a gene: 9. This CDR3 spans 15 amino acids. CDR3 sequence reads: CASRVLAGGPSEQFF. The CDR3 region has the DNA TGTGCCAGTAGGGTTCTAGCGGGAGGGCCCAGTGAGCAGTTCTTC.

The chain uses TRBV30 and TRBJ2-3; TRBD2 might be the D (5 bases). The length of the CDR3 is 17 residues. V was pared by 0 bases and J by 8 bases, with 24 bases between. Germline assignment: CDR1 GTSNPN and CDR2 SVGIG (reference sequence). The CDR3 nucleotides are TGTGCCTGGAGTGTCCCGGGGTCGGCCGAGGCGTGGGGTACGCAGTATTTT. This codes for CAWSVPGSAEAWGTQYF.